The clone carrying this T cell receptor beta chain has only a few counts. Its specificity is not known. This specimen belongs to a study of Ad26.COV2.S vaccination and SARS-CoV-2 variants. Points from the study as a whole: Spike-specific TCR breadth was greater in vaccine than placebo recipients.

Regarding treatment: some 19 received Ad26.COV2.S at low or high dose, single or two shots; several received placebo; per-sample allocation not given. Collection of the samples took place on day 63 after the first injection of vaccine or placebo. An 18-55-year-old adult in Boston served as donor. It was Wuhan-strain SARS-CoV-2 spike that the Ad26 vaccine vector expressed. Sequencing was performed with immunoSEQ multiplex PCR; in TCRdb, only in-frame clones are kept and a portion is missing. The sample consists of about 400,000 clones, 70% to 90% of them appearing once. The germline CDR1 and CDR2 sequences are LGHDT and YNNKEL (reference sequence). Deletions cut 3 bases from V and 8 bases from J, with 17 bases between. CDR3 length equals 16 residues.

The source is a person between 18 and 60 years old who received the Ad26.COV2.S COVID-19 vaccine or a placebo. Sequenced material: peripheral blood, taken in a trial of Ad26.COV2.S vaccine versus placebo. The chain couples TRBV3-1 (or the pseudogene TRBV3-2) to TRBJ1-6; D is possibly TRBD1 (6 bases). CDR3 region: CASSQLVGAVYSPLHF. CDR3 in DNA: TGTGCCAGCAGCCAGTTAGTGGGGGCTGTATATTCACCCCTCCACTTT.